The 29 T cell receptor beta chains in this list originate from one sample, sequenced in a study of immune evolution from preneoplasia to lung adenocarcinoma. Profiled with immunoSEQ multiplex PCR; TCRdb holds only in-frame clones, not every one. The repertoire includes roughly 4,000 clones, 75% to 90% of them detected once, and almost 4% sits in the top ten. Sequencing used FFPE minimally invasive lung adenocarcinoma tissue. These receptors were taken from a donor of 70 years or more with lung adenocarcinoma.

The rearrangement uses TRBV5-1 and TRBJ2-1, with TRBD2 matching 11 bases. The CDR3 extends over 18 amino acids. Germline lookup yields CDR1 SGHRS and CDR2 YFSETQ. V lost 2 bases to trimming and J lost 5 bases; unmatched junction nucleotides: 12. CDR3 nucleotide sequence: TGCGCCAGCAGCTTTTGGGCCCCTAGCGGGAGGTTACACAATGAGCAGTTCTTC. It encodes CASSFWAPSGRLHNEQFF.

The chain links TRBV6-5 to TRBJ2-7; TRBD1 aligns across 12 bases. The CDR3 is made up of 14 amino acids. Per the germline V gene, CDR1 is MNHEY and CDR2 is SVGAGI. The trim removed 10 bases at V and 6 bases at J, leaving 10 bases unmatched. CDR3 amino acids: CAIGPGTGGVEQYF. CDR3 sequence (DNA): TGTGCCATAGGCCCTGGGACAGGGGGCGTCGAGCAGTACTTC.

This clone came up once. This CDR3 is CAWGAQGAGEQFF. The CDR3 nucleotides read TGTGCCTGGGGCGCACAGGGGGCGGGCGAGCAGTTCTTC. The V gene is TRBV30, the J gene TRBJ2-1; 9 bases are shared with TRBD1. After removal of 5 bases from V and 10 bases from J, the junction contained 9 bases not matched to a gene. This CDR3 is 13 amino acids long. Germline-derived CDR1 and CDR2 are GTSNPN and SVGIG (reference sequence).

The V call is TRBV7-6, the J call TRBJ2-1; 7 nucleotides line up with TRBD2. This CDR3 is 15 amino acids long. After removal of 4 bases from V and 5 bases from J, the junction contained 8 bases not matched to a gene. Germline V gives CDR1 SGHVS, CDR2 FNYEAQ. The chain's CDR3 is CASSSDQRGHNEQFF. For the CDR3, the DNA is TGTGCCAGCAGCTCCGACCAGCGGGGTCACAATGAGCAGTTCTTC.

J is TRBJ2-3 and V is TRBV6-5; D possibly corresponds to TRBD2 (5 bases). Trimming left V 5 bases short and J 8 bases short, with 14 bases between. Germline CDR1 is MNHEY and CDR2 is SVGAGI. The CDR3 has 13 amino acids. The CDR3 sequence is CASSLTSSGTQYF. In DNA form, the CDR3 reads TGTGCCAGCAGTCTAACTAGTAGTGGTACGCAGTATTTT.

This chain links TRBV11-3 with TRBJ1-2; weak D call: TRBD1 (5 bases). Trimming cost V 5 bases and J 8 bases, with 18 bases left between them. This CDR3 spans 14 amino acids. The germline CDR1 and CDR2 sequences are SGHNT and YENEEA. CDR3 nucleotides: TGTGCCAGCAGCCCCGGGACTCCTGGGCAGGGCTACACCTTC. Translated: CASSPGTPGQGYTF.

This clone was counted between two and nine times. The chain couples TRBV7-3 to TRBJ2-1; 10 positions match TRBD2. The CDR3 has 16 amino acids. In germline, CDR1 is SGHTA, CDR2 FQGTGA. V lost 5 bases and J lost 10; bases outside the gene matches: 14. The CDR3 DNA reads as TGTGCCAGCAGCCGAGAACCAGCGGGAGGGCCTGGAGAGCAGTTCTTC. Translating it yields CASSREPAGGPGEQFF.

Only one count was recorded for this clone. J is TRBJ1-2 and V is TRBV6-5; a possible D gene is TRBD1 (5 bases). The CDR3 is made up of 15 amino acids. Germline V lookup: CDR1 MNHEY, CDR2 SVGAGI. V was trimmed by 4 bases and J by 4 bases, leaving 16 bases between them. The CDR3: CASSSDLRVSYGYTF. CDR3 nucleotide sequence: TGTGCCAGCAGTTCCGACCTCAGGGTTAGCTATGGCTACACCTTC.

The chain couples TRBV6-4 to TRBJ1-2; 9 nucleotides align to TRBD1. CDR1 is MRHNA and CDR2 is SNTAGT in the germline V gene. The CDR3 is 13 residues long. V was clipped by 7 bases and J by 8 bases; unmatched bases: 8. CDR3 in amino acids: CASTVRQGDGYTF. The CDR3 region has the DNA TGTGCCAGCACTGTAAGACAGGGGGACGGCTACACCTTC.

The chain combines TRBV11-3 with TRBJ1-1; a possible D gene is TRBD1 (6 bases). Germline assignment: CDR1 SGHNT and CDR2 YENEEA. The CDR3 covers 13 residues. V lost 4 bases, J lost 8 bases, and 14 bases lay in between. The CDR3: CASSSLQGGEAFF. Here the CDR3 DNA reads TGTGCCAGCAGCTCCCTTCAAGGGGGGGAAGCTTTCTTT.

The chain combines TRBV7-9 with TRBJ2-3; D is ambiguous. Germline lookup yields CDR1 SEHNR and CDR2 FQNEAQ (reference sequence). Deletions cut 5 bases from V and 0 bases from J, with 9 bases between. This CDR3 contains 14 residues. The chain's CDR3 is CASSALLSTDTQYF. Here the CDR3 DNA reads TGTGCCAGCAGCGCGCTCCTCAGCACAGATACGCAGTATTTT.

This sequence joins TRBV20-1 and TRBJ2-7, with TRBD1 matching 7 bases. This CDR3 comprises 11 residues. With 6 bases clipped from V and 3 bases from J, the junction kept 2 bases outside the gene matches. Looked up from germline, CDR1 is DFQATT and CDR2 is SNEGSKA (reference sequence). This chain's CDR3 is CSAGQLYEQYF. The CDR3 DNA reads TGCAGTGCGGGACAGCTCTACGAGCAGTACTTC.

This chain joins TRBV10-3 and TRBJ2-5; 8 bases are shared with TRBD2. The CDR3 spans 16 residues. V lost 2 bases, J lost 4 bases, and 9 bases stayed unmatched. Germline CDR1 is ENHRY and CDR2 is SYGVKD. The CDR3 sequence is CAISERGSGIGETQYF. In DNA, the CDR3 is TGTGCCATCAGTGAGCGGGGTAGCGGGATAGGAGAGACCCAGTACTTC.

The chain is built from TRBV2 and TRBJ2-1; D not certain. This CDR3 has 13 amino acids. Looked up from germline, CDR1 is SNHLY and CDR2 is FYNNEI. The V gene lost 2 bases and the J gene lost 9 bases, with 11 bases spanning the gap. The CDR3 sequence: CASSEFERAEQFF. The DNA for the CDR3 is TGTGCCAGCAGTGAATTTGAGCGAGCTGAGCAGTTCTTC.

There are a few counts of this clone. The chain recombines TRBV5-1 with TRBJ2-2; D is ambiguous. The CDR3 is 11 residues long. Germline V CDR1 and CDR2: SGHRS, YFSETQ. Trimming took off 4 bases at V and 7 bases at J, with 5 bases between the two ends. This CDR3 reads CASSQNGELFF. The CDR3 DNA reads as TGCGCCAGCAGCCAGAACGGGGAGCTGTTTTTT.

The chain uses TRBV18 and TRBJ1-1, with D unresolved. Germline CDR1 reads KGHSH; CDR2 reads LQKENI. The CDR3 has 13 amino acids. V was clipped by 1 base and J by 0 bases, with 3 bases between them. CDR3 residues: CASSPQVNTEAFF. The CDR3 DNA sequence: TGTGCCAGCTCACCACAAGTGAACACTGAAGCTTTCTTT. The full variable domain, with the rest looked up from reference TRBV18 and TRBJ1-1, is NAGVMQNPRHLVRRRGQEARLRCSPMKGHSHVYWYRQLPEEGLKFMVYLQKENIIDESGMPKERFSAEFPKEGPSILRIQQVVRGDSAAYFCASSPQVNTEAFFGQGTRLTVV.

This chain links TRBV4-2 with TRBJ2-7; 7 bases agree with TRBD2. The germline V gene has CDR1 LGHNA and CDR2 YNFKEQ. V lost 4 bases, J lost 3 bases, and 9 bases stayed unmatched. CDR3 length equals 15 residues. The CDR3 DNA sequence: TGTGCCAGCAGCCGGGAAGCGGGAATTGGCTACGAGCAGTACTTC. Translating gives CASSREAGIGYEQYF.

The V and J genes are TRBV6-6 and TRBJ1-1; a possible D gene is TRBD1 (5 bases). V shed 0 bases and J shed 3 bases, with 8 bases lying between them. The V gene's germline CDR1 is MNHNY and CDR2 SVGAGI (reference sequence). CDR3 length equals 14 residues. The CDR3, as DNA: TGTGCCAGCAGTTACTCTGCGGGGGACACTGAAGCTTTCTTT. It translates to CASSYSAGDTEAFF.

The chain carries TRBV13 and TRBJ1-1; the D is unclear. The CDR3 runs 15 residues. Germline CDR1 PRHDT, CDR2 FYEKMQ (reference sequence). With 0 bases removed from V and 2 bases from J, the gap between germline ends came to 10 bases. This CDR3 is CASSLGVGSNTEAFF. CDR3 nucleotide sequence: TGTGCCAGCAGCTTAGGAGTAGGTAGTAACACTGAAGCTTTCTTT.

The J gene is TRBJ2-7, the V gene TRBV20-1; D is uncertain. The V end was cut by 4 bases, the J end by 3 bases, with 7 bases between. This CDR3 contains 11 residues. Germline V gives CDR1 DFQATT, CDR2 SNEGSKA (reference sequence). CDR3 coding DNA: TGCAGTGCTACGACCCTCTACGAGCAGTACTTC. Protein sequence: CSATTLYEQYF.

V and J are TRBV6-5 and TRBJ1-4; no definite D call. The ends were cut back, 0 bases at V and 7 bases at J, with 6 bases in the middle. CDR1 and CDR2 from the germline V gene are MNHEY and SVGAGI. The CDR3 has 13 amino acids. CDR3 loop: CASSYSDTEKLFF. Here the CDR3 DNA reads TGTGCCAGCAGTTACTCCGACACTGAAAAACTGTTTTTT.

This clone was seen only a few times. The chain employs TRBV5-1 and TRBJ2-7, with no clear D. The CDR3 is made up of 11 amino acids. Per the germline V gene, CDR1 is SGHRS and CDR2 is YFSETQ. The V gene lost 3 bases and the J gene lost 0 bases, with 1 base spanning the gap. CDR3 residues: CASSSSYEQYF. The DNA for the CDR3 is TGCGCCAGCAGCTCCTCCTACGAGCAGTACTTC. The whole variable domain, remainder taken from reference TRBV5-1 and TRBJ2-7, is KAGVTQTPRYLIKTRGQQVTLSCSPISGHRSVSWYQQTPGQGLQFLFEYFSETQRNKGNFPGRFSGRQFSNSRSEMNVSTLELGDSALYLCASSSSYEQYFGPGTRLTVT.

The V call is TRBV6-5, the J call TRBJ2-7, with 9 bases that match TRBD1. The CDR3 length is 15 residues. The trim removed 7 bases at V and 7 bases at J, leaving 14 bases unmatched. CDR1 and CDR2 (germline): MNHEY, SVGAGI. CDR3 nucleotide sequence: TGTGCCAGCAATAGCGTAACAGGGGGCAGATTAGAGCAGTACTTC. Translated, it gives CASNSVTGGRLEQYF.

The CDR3 sequence: CASQPSGMGSYNEQFF. CDR3 in DNA: TGTGCCAGCCAACCGTCAGGGATGGGGTCCTACAATGAGCAGTTCTTC. The V and J genes are TRBV7-9 and TRBJ2-1, with D perhaps matching TRBD1 (5 bases). This CDR3 is built from 16 residues. Germline CDR1 is SEHNR and CDR2 is FQNEAQ (reference sequence). V lost 8 bases to trimming and J lost 1 base, with 18 bases between them.

This clone is a singleton in its sample. This rearrangement joins TRBV28 to TRBJ2-3, with TRBD2 matching over 7 bases. The germline V gene has CDR1 MDHEN and CDR2 SYDVKM. Trimming took 6 bases from V and 3 from J; bases not matched to a gene: 9. This CDR3 has 15 amino acids. CDR3 DNA sequence: TGTGCCAGCAGCCCTGTTGGGGGAGGGACAGATACGCAGTATTTT. This gives the protein CASSPVGGGTDTQYF. The full variable domain, completed using reference TRBV28 and TRBJ2-3, is DVKVTQSSRYLVKRTGEKVFLECVQDMDHENMFWYRQDPGLGLRLIYFSYDVKMKEKGDIPEGYSVSREKKERFSLILESASTNQTSMYLCASSPVGGGTDTQYFGPGTRLTVL.

The chain is built from TRBV9 and TRBJ1-2, with TRBD1 identical over 12 bases. The germline V gene has CDR1 SGDLS and CDR2 YYNGEE. The CDR3 extends over 19 amino acids. The V segment lost 0 bases and the J segment 3 bases; nucleotides outside the gene matches: 12. The CDR3 loop is CASSVAPGDRGPVDYGYTF. The CDR3 bases are TGTGCCAGCAGCGTAGCCCCTGGGGACAGGGGGCCCGTTGACTATGGCTACACCTTC.

The gene calls are TRBV6-1 and TRBJ2-5, with D possibly matching TRBD1 (6 bases). Germline assignment: CDR1 MNHNS and CDR2 SASEGT. V gave up 3 bases and J gave up 5 bases, with 13 bases separating them. CDR3 size: 14 residues. CDR3 loop: CASSDMGAEETQYF. CDR3 nucleotides: TGTGCCAGCAGTGATATGGGGGCTGAGGAGACCCAGTACTTC.

The chain couples TRBV5-6 to TRBJ2-7; maybe TRBD2 (5 bases). The CDR3 length is 18 residues. CDR1 is SGHDT and CDR2 is YYEEEE in the germline V gene. V was clipped by 1 base and J by 0 bases, with 20 bases between them. This chain's CDR3 is CASSLFGMNSLSSYEQYF. CDR3 DNA sequence: TGTGCCAGCAGCTTGTTCGGGATGAATAGTTTGAGCTCCTACGAGCAGTACTTC.

V gene TRBV6-5 combines with J gene TRBJ2-2, with a tentative D call TRBD2 (6 bases). V was cut by 0 bases and J by 6 bases, with 14 bases left in between. Germline CDR1 MNHEY, CDR2 SVGAGI. There are 16 residues in the CDR3. CDR3 region: CASSYSWGRLAGELFF. In DNA, the CDR3 is TGTGCCAGCAGTTACTCTTGGGGGAGGTTGGCCGGGGAGCTGTTTTTT.